The present entry profiles one T cell receptor (beta chain) with its context. Trimming took off 6 bases at V and 2 bases at J, with 13 bases between the two ends. The CDR3 consists of 14 residues. Germline V gives CDR1 MNHEY, CDR2 SVGAGI. The data are from a study of T cells in tumors after PD-1 blockade. Here immunoSEQ multiplex PCR was the method, and the copy in TCRdb shows in-frame clones only, minus some. The sample shows a few thousand clones, roughly 80% of them seen only once. This sequence was found in a human donor with advanced basal cell or squamous cell carcinoma (not recorded which). The genes are TRBV6-5 and TRBJ1-2; D remains unclear. The specimen comprised PBMCs, sampled after anti-PD-1 therapy. CDR3 nucleotide sequence: TGTGCCAGCAGAGGGTGGGTGGGGAACTATGGCTACACCTTC. Translation: CASRGWVGNYGYTF.